The 26 T cell receptor beta chains below all came from one sample that was sequenced in a study of cytomegalovirus exposure and HLA in healthy donors. Primers for the PCR totalled 60 Vbeta and 13 Jbeta. Generated by immunoSEQ multiplex PCR, the TCRdb table keeps only in-frame clones and is missing some. The sample yields roughly 160,000 clones, 77% seen once. Sequencing was performed on PBMCs. The source is a woman in her 30s in good health and CMV-seronegative.

Only a few counts were recorded for this clone. The CDR3 region has the DNA TGTGCCAGCAGTGAGGAGACGGCGGGGGTTAACTATGGCTACACCTTC. Protein sequence: CASSEETAGVNYGYTF. The chain combines TRBV25-1 with TRBJ1-2; the D gene is possibly TRBD1 (5 bases). CDR3 length: 16 residues. Germline lookup yields CDR1 MGHDK and CDR2 SYGVNS. Trimming shortened V by 3 bases and J by 1 base, and 15 bases separated the two germline ends.

The rearrangement links TRBV6-1 to TRBJ1-5, with TRBD1 identical over 7 bases. Looked up from germline, CDR1 is MNHNS and CDR2 is SASEGT. The CDR3 has 15 residues. After removal of 4 bases from V and 6 bases from J, the junction contained 9 bases not matched to a gene. This CDR3 reads CASSVQGQLGQPQHF. DNA for the CDR3: TGTGCCAGCAGTGTACAGGGACAGCTAGGTCAGCCCCAGCATTTT.

This chain joins TRBV28 and TRBJ2-2, with 13 bases that match TRBD2. From germline, CDR1 is MDHEN and CDR2 SYDVKM. V was clipped by 4 bases and J by 0 bases; unmatched bases: 8. The CDR3 runs 19 residues. The CDR3 reads CASSSPRGLAGTNTGELFF. The CDR3 DNA follows: TGTGCCAGCAGTTCCCCCCGGGGACTAGCGGGGACGAACACCGGGGAGCTGTTTTTT.

The V call is TRBV5-4, the J call TRBJ2-7, with TRBD2 matching over 7 bases. The V and J ends lost 0 bases and 0 bases, in that order; junction bases with no gene match: 3. Germline V lookup: CDR1 SGHNT, CDR2 YYREEE (reference sequence). The CDR3 has 15 amino acids. In nucleotides, the CDR3 is TGTGCCAGCAGCTTGGCTAGCGGTTACTCCTACGAGCAGTACTTC. This gives the protein CASSLASGYSYEQYF.

DNA for the CDR3: TGTGCCAGCAGCCGGACAGGGCTGATCTCCTATAATTCACCCCTCCACTTT. Amino acid sequence: CASSRTGLISYNSPLHF. The chain combines TRBV25-1 with TRBJ1-6; 8 nucleotides agree with TRBD1. Germline CDR1 and CDR2: MGHDK and SYGVNS. CDR3 length: 17 amino acids. The junction had 7 bases not matched to a gene; V was cut back by 6 bases and J by 0 bases.

This sequence joins TRBV28 and TRBJ2-1; the match to TRBD2 covers 11 bases. V shed 3 bases, J shed 2 bases, and the junction held 0 bases outside the gene matches. Germline loops: CDR1 MDHEN, CDR2 SYDVKM. This CDR3 has 15 residues. The DNA for the CDR3 is TGTGCCAGCAGTTTTAGCGGGAGGGCCTACAATGAGCAGTTCTTC. This translates into CASSFSGRAYNEQFF.

The rearrangement uses TRBV19 and TRBJ2-7; possible D gene TRBD2, 6 bases. The germline V and J ends were trimmed by 3 bases and 0 bases, with 12 bases remaining between them. The CDR3 totals 15 residues. CDR1 LNHDA and CDR2 SQIVND come from the germline V gene (reference sequence). CDR3 amino acids: CASSMQRALSYEQYF. The CDR3 coding sequence is TGTGCCAGTAGTATGCAGCGGGCCCTCTCCTACGAGCAGTACTTC.

Written as DNA, the CDR3 is TGTGCCAGCAGTTTATACGCGGGGAGGGCTGGCTACACCTTC. Amino acid sequence: CASSLYAGRAGYTF. The V call is TRBV28, the J call TRBJ1-2; unclear D gene. This CDR3 comprises 14 residues. Germline V lookup: CDR1 MDHEN, CDR2 SYDVKM. With 1 base removed from V and 7 bases from J, the gap between germline ends came to 13 bases.

V and J are TRBV5-6 and TRBJ2-1; tentatively, D is TRBD1 (5 bases). V was cut by 0 bases and J by 3 bases, with 13 bases left in between. The V gene's germline CDR1 is SGHDT and CDR2 YYEEEE. The CDR3 extends over 16 amino acids. The CDR3 nucleotides read TGTGCCAGCAGCTTGGTCGCCAGCCAGGGCTACAATGAGCAGTTCTTC. Residues: CASSLVASQGYNEQFF.

This sequence joins TRBV15 and TRBJ2-1; perhaps TRBD1 as D (6 bases). Trimming took off 9 bases at V and 4 bases at J, with 13 bases between the two ends. Germline lookup yields CDR1 LNHNV and CDR2 YYDKDF (reference sequence). The CDR3 loop spans 13 amino acids. CDR3 DNA: TGTGCCACAACAGGGTCCCCTTACAATGAGCAGTTCTTC. Translated: CATTGSPYNEQFF.

This clone was seen just once. This chain joins TRBV5-6 and TRBJ2-7; a possible D gene is TRBD2 (5 bases). Per the germline V gene, CDR1 is SGHDT and CDR2 is YYEEEE. This CDR3 is 15 amino acids long. Trimming stripped 4 bases from V and 2 bases from J, with 16 bases between. The DNA of the CDR3 is TGTGCCAGCAGCCCGGGGTGGGGAACACCCTACGAGCAGTACTTC. Translation: CASSPGWGTPYEQYF.

This clone has only one observation. The J gene is TRBJ1-1, the V gene TRBV28, with D possibly TRBD1 on 6 matching bases. The V end lost 3 bases, the J end lost 1 base, and 6 bases lay between the germline ends. This CDR3 is built from 13 residues. The germline V gene has CDR1 MDHEN and CDR2 SYDVKM. Here the CDR3 reads CASSLTGNTEAFF. The CDR3 nucleotides are TGTGCCAGCAGTTTGACAGGGAACACTGAAGCTTTCTTT.

This sequence joins TRBV30 and TRBJ2-4; the match to TRBD2 covers 8 bases. CDR1 and CDR2 from the germline V gene are GTSNPN and SVGIG (reference sequence). The CDR3 runs to 17 residues. Germline trimming cut 2 bases from V and 0 bases from J; bases unmatched to any gene: 9. The CDR3 loop reads CAWSTLGLVTAKNIQYF. Written as DNA, the CDR3 is TGTGCCTGGAGTACCCTGGGACTAGTAACAGCCAAAAACATTCAGTACTTC.

The chain combines TRBV6-1 with TRBJ1-1; D gene ambiguous. The CDR3 totals 15 residues. Germline CDR1 MNHNS, CDR2 SASEGT. V was shortened by 3 bases and J by 1 base, with 12 bases between the two germline ends. In DNA, the CDR3 is TGTGCCAGCAGTGATCAGGTCGGGGAGAACACTGAAGCTTTCTTT. Its translation: CASSDQVGENTEAFF.

This chain links TRBV14 with TRBJ1-2; 7 nucleotides agree with TRBD1. CDR3 length: 14 amino acids. Germline V lookup: CDR1 SGHDN, CDR2 FVKESK. V shed 5 bases and J 7 bases; nucleotides not matched to a gene: 10. For the CDR3, the DNA is TGTGCCAGCAGCAAACAGGGGACCCCTTCTGGCTACACCTTC. Translated, it gives CASSKQGTPSGYTF.

The rearrangement uses TRBV29-1 and TRBJ2-7; the D is unclear. Germline V lookup: CDR1 SQVTM, CDR2 ANQGSEA. The V end was cut by 0 bases, the J end by 6 bases, with 12 bases between. This CDR3 region has 13 residues. CDR3: CSVEDRRVGEQYF. The CDR3 nucleotides read TGCAGCGTTGAAGATAGACGGGTCGGCGAGCAGTACTTC.

The gene calls are TRBV6-5 and TRBJ2-3; 9 bases line up with TRBD1. Germline values: CDR1 MNHEY, CDR2 SVGAGI. V was clipped by 3 bases and J by 5 bases; unmatched bases: 6. The CDR3 covers 15 residues. CDR3 in DNA: TGTGCCAGCAGTTATACAGGGGGCGCAGAAGATACGCAGTATTTT. This encodes CASSYTGGAEDTQYF.

V is TRBV4-2 and J is TRBJ1-2; 8 nucleotides line up with TRBD1. J gave up 6 bases and V 0 bases, and 3 bases lay outside the gene matches. CDR1 and CDR2 from the germline V gene are LGHNA and YNFKEQ. The CDR3 runs 14 residues. The CDR3 reads CASSQDPGQDGYTF. In nucleotides, the CDR3 is TGTGCCAGCAGCCAAGATCCGGGACAGGATGGCTACACCTTC.

This clone was counted once. This CDR3 is CASSPRNPRDRAPWGGYTF. In DNA form, the CDR3 reads TGTGCCAGCAGCCCCAGAAATCCCCGGGACAGGGCGCCCTGGGGGGGCTACACCTTC. V usage is TRBV7-2 and J usage is TRBJ1-2, with 9 bases matching TRBD1. The CDR3 is 19 amino acids. Losses at the gene ends were 5 bases for V and 8 bases for J; bases not matched to a gene: 24. Germline loops: CDR1 SGHTA, CDR2 FQGNSA.

The chain recombines TRBV7-8 with TRBJ1-1, with TRBD1 as a possible D gene (6 bases). CDR1 and CDR2 (germline): SGHVS, FQNEAQ. The CDR3 has 14 residues. The V gene lost 0 bases and the J gene lost 4 bases, with 9 bases spanning the gap. As DNA, the CDR3 is TGTGCCAGCAGCTTAGCCCTGACAGGCACTGAAGCTTTCTTT. Amino acids: CASSLALTGTEAFF.

The chain combines TRBV2 with TRBJ1-5; D perhaps matches TRBD1 (5 bases). CDR3 length equals 16 residues. Germline V gene data show CDR1 as SNHLY and CDR2 as FYNNEI. The V and J ends lost 4 bases and 0 bases respectively, with 13 bases between them. The CDR3 loop reads CASSAMGGSSNQPQHF. CDR3 DNA: TGTGCCAGCAGTGCTATGGGGGGTAGTAGCAATCAGCCCCAGCATTTT.

This chain links TRBV4-1 with TRBJ2-7, with TRBD1 identical over 10 bases. Germline V CDR1 and CDR2: MGHRA, YSYEKL. This CDR3 is built from 14 residues. V shed 2 bases, J shed 4 bases, and the junction held 2 bases outside the gene matches. The CDR3 region has the DNA TGCGCCAGCAGCCAAAGGGACAGGGGTTACGAGCAGTACTTC. The encoded protein is CASSQRDRGYEQYF.

The chain has TRBV4-2 and TRBJ1-4; 10 nucleotides align to TRBD1. Germline V gene lookup returns CDR1 LGHNA and CDR2 YNFKEQ. The trim removed 1 base at V and 7 bases at J, leaving 6 bases unmatched. The CDR3 runs to 16 residues. The CDR3 loop is CASSQASGQGVEKLFF. The CDR3 DNA follows: TGTGCCAGCAGCCAAGCCTCCGGACAGGGGGTTGAAAAACTGTTTTTT.

In its sample, this clone was seen once. The chain links TRBV5-1 to TRBJ2-7; 10 nucleotides match TRBD2. The CDR3 totals 15 residues. After removal of 3 bases from V and 4 bases from J, the junction contained 7 bases not matched to a gene. Germline-derived CDR1 and CDR2 are SGHRS and YFSETQ. CDR3 DNA: TGCGCCAGCAGCTCCCAGGCTAGCGGGAGATACGAGCAGTACTTC. Encoded protein: CASSSQASGRYEQYF. The whole variable domain, remainder taken from reference TRBV5-1 and TRBJ2-7, is KAGVTQTPRYLIKTRGQQVTLSCSPISGHRSVSWYQQTPGQGLQFLFEYFSETQRNKGNFPGRFSGRQFSNSRSEMNVSTLELGDSALYLCASSSQASGRYEQYFGPGTRLTVT.

This chain joins TRBV5-4 and TRBJ1-4, with a weak D call TRBD1 (6 bases). Germline lookup yields CDR1 SGHNT and CDR2 YYREEE (reference sequence). V was pared by 0 bases and J by 5 bases, with 11 bases between. There are 15 residues in the CDR3. The CDR3 here is CASSLVGQGNEKLFF. DNA of the CDR3: TGTGCCAGCAGCTTGGTGGGGCAGGGGAATGAAAAACTGTTTTTT. The full variable domain, in which reference TRBV5-4 and TRBJ1-4 provide the parts outside the CDR3, is ETGVTQSPTHLIKTRGQQVTLRCSSQSGHNTVSWYQQALGQGPQFIFQYYREEENGRGNFPPRFSGLQFPNYSSELNVNALELDDSALYLCASSLVGQGNEKLFFGSGTQLSVL.

This clone showed up just once. This chain uses TRBV5-4 with TRBJ1-3; 8 positions agree with TRBD1. This CDR3 spans 13 amino acids. Trimming at V came to 4 bases and at J to 8 bases, leaving 5 bases not matched to a gene. Germline-derived CDR1 and CDR2 are SGHNT and YYREEE (reference sequence). The chain's CDR3 is CASSQTGEDTIYF. The CDR3, as DNA: TGTGCCAGCAGCCAGACAGGGGAAGACACCATATATTTT.